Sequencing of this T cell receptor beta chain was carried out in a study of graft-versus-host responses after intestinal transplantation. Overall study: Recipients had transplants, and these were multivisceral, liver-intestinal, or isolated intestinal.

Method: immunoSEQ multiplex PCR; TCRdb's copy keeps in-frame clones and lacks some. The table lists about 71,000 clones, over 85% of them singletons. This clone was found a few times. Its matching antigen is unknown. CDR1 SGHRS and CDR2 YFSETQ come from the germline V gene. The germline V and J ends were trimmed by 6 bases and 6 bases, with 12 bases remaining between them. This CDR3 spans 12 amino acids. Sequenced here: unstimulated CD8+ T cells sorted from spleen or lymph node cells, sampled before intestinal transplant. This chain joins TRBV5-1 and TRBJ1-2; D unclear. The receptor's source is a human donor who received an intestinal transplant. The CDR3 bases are TGCGCCAGCACCCGGCCCGGGGATGGCTACACCTTC. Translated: CASTRPGDGYTF.